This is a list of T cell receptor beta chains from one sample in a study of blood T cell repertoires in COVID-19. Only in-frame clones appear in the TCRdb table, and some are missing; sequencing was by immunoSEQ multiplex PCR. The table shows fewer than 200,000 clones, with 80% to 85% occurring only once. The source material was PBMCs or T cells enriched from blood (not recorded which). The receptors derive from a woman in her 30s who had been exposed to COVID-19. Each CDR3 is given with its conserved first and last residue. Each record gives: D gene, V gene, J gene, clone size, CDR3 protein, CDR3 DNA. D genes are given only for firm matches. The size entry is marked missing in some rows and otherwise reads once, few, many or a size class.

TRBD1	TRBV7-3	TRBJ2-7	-	CASSPGGQGASGEQYF	TGTGCCAGCAGCCCGGGGGGACAGGGGGCGTCGGGAGAGCAGTACTTC
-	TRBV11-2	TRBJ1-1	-	CASSLAGYTEAFF	TGTGCCAGCAGCTTAGCCGGGTACACTGAAGCTTTCTTT
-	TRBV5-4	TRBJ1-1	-	CASRTDREFEAFF	TGTGCCAGCAGGACGGACAGAGAATTTGAAGCTTTCTTT
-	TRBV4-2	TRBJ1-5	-	CASSQGLYQPQHF	TGTGCCAGCAGCCAGGGCCTCTATCAGCCCCAGCATTTT
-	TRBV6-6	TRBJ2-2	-	CASRGSVTGELFF	TGTGCCAGCAGGGGTAGCGTCACCGGGGAGCTGTTTTTT
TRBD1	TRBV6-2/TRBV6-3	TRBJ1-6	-	CASSRIMTGVESPLHF	TGTGCCAGCAGTCGTATTATGACAGGGGTAGAATCACCCCTCCACTTT
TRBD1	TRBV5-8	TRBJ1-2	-	CASRTGTGLYGYTF	TGTGCCAGCAGGACCGGGACAGGGCTCTATGGCTACACCTTC
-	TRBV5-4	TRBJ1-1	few	CASKPLGGTRAFF	TGTGCCAGCAAACCTTTGGGGGGAACAAGGGCTTTCTTT
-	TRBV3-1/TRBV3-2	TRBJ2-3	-	CASSPSRGTQYF	TGTGCCAGCAGCCCCAGTAGGGGTACGCAGTATTTT
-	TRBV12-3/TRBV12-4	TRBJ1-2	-	CASSPGGAYGYTF	TGTGCCAGCAGCCCCGGGGGGGCCTATGGCTACACCTTC
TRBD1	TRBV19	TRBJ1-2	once	CASRNRGNYGYTF	TGTGCCAGTAGAAACAGGGGTAACTATGGCTACACCTTC
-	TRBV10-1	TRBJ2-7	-	CASSEYSGSGEQYF	TGCGCCAGCAGTGAATATAGCGGATCGGGGGAGCAGTACTTC
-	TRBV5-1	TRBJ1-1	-	CASSLEMGQEQVAFF	TGCGCCAGCAGCTTGGAAATGGGGCAGGAACAGGTAGCTTTCTTT
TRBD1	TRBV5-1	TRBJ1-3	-	CASSSTGGTGNTIYF	TGCGCCAGCAGCTCGACAGGGGGTACTGGAAACACCATATATTTT
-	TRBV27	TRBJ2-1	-	CASSLSSRNEQFF	TGTGCCAGCAGTTTATCTTCCAGGAATGAGCAGTTCTTC
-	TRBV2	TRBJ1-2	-	CASIGEAAGYTF	TGTGCCAGCATCGGGGAGGCAGCTGGCTACACCTTC
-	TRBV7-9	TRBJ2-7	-	CASSQGPGRGLLEQYF	TGTGCCAGCAGCCAGGGCCCCGGTCGGGGACTCCTCGAGCAGTACTTC
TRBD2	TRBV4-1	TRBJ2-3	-	CASSQLAGGTDTQYF	TGCGCCAGCAGCCAGCTAGCGGGGGGGACAGATACGCAGTATTTT
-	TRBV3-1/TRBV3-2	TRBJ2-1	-	CASRSSISEQFF	TGTGCCAGCAGATCTAGTATCAGTGAGCAGTTCTTC
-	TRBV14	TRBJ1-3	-	CASSQAVRSSGNTIYF	TGTGCCAGCAGCCAAGCGGTGAGATCCTCTGGAAACACCATATATTTT
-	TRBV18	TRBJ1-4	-	CASSPGAVPTNEKLFF	TGTGCCAGCTCACCAGGAGCAGTCCCTACTAATGAAAAACTGTTTTTT
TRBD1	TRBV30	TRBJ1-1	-	CAWNQGGPEAFF	TGTGCCTGGAATCAGGGGGGCCCTGAAGCTTTCTTT
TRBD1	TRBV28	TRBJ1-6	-	CASGGQVNSPLHF	TGTGCCAGCGGGGGACAGGTTAATTCACCCCTCCACTTT
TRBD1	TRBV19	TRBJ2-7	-	CATRDRHHEQYF	TGTGCCACGCGGGACAGGCATCACGAGCAGTACTTC
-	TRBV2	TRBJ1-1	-	CASKKEMNTEAFF	TGTGCCAGCAAAAAGGAGATGAACACTGAAGCTTTCTTT
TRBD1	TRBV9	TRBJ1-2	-	CASSPWTGSGYTF	TGTGCCAGCAGCCCCTGGACAGGGAGCGGCTACACCTTC
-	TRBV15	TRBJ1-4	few	CATSGGARATNEKLFF	TGTGCCACCAGCGGGGGGGCTCGGGCAACTAATGAAAAACTGTTTTTT
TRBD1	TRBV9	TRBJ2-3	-	CASSADRGHTDTQYF	TGTGCCAGCAGCGCGGACAGGGGACACACAGATACGCAGTATTTT
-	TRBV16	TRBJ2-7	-	CASSPPQGYEQYF	TGTGCCAGCAGCCCTCCGCAGGGCTACGAGCAGTACTTC
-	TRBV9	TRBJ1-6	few	CASSAGQTNTSPLHF	TGTGCCAGCAGCGCTGGGCAAACAAATACTTCACCCCTCCACTTT
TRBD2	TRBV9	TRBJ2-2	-	CASSISTGGGNTGELFF	TGTGCCAGCAGCATCTCAACGGGCGGGGGGAACACCGGGGAGCTGTTTTTT
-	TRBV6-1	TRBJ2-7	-	CASSPQTYEQYF	TGTGCCAGCAGTCCCCAGACCTACGAGCAGTACTTC
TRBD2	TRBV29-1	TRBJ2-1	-	CSTWRGAPNWFNEQFF	TGCAGCACCTGGCGGGGGGCTCCCAATTGGTTCAATGAGCAGTTCTTC
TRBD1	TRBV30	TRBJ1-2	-	CAWRTGTYGYTF	TGTGCCTGGAGGACAGGGACTTATGGCTACACCTTC
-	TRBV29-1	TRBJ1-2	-	CSVLAGYTF	TGCAGCGTTCTGGCCGGCTACACCTTC
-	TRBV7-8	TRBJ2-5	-	CASSLDPGVETQYF	TGTGCCAGCAGCTTAGACCCAGGGGTAGAGACCCAGTACTTC
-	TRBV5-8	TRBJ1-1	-	CASSLVSVLNTEAFF	TGTGCCAGCAGCTTAGTCTCGGTCCTGAACACTGAAGCTTTCTTT
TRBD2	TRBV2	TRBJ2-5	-	CASSTRLAQETQYF	TGTGCCAGCAGTACACGACTAGCGCAGGAGACCCAGTACTTC
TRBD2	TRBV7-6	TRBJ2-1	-	CASSLARRGGWTSGGNEQFF	TGTGCCAGCAGCTTAGCGCGGCGTGGAGGGTGGACTAGCGGGGGCAATGAGCAGTTCTTC
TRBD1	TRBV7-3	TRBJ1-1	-	CASSPLATGQGVPTEAFF	TGTGCCAGCAGCCCCCTCGCCACGGGACAGGGGGTGCCCACTGAAGCTTTCTTT
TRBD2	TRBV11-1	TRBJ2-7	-	CASSYLAGAYYEQYF	TGTGCCAGCAGCTACCTAGCGGGGGCCTACTACGAGCAGTACTTC
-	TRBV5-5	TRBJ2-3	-	CASSLAFLGGYTPDTQYF	TGTGCCAGCAGCTTGGCGTTCTTAGGGGGATACACCCCAGATACGCAGTATTTT
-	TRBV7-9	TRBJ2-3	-	CASSPSMGLATDTQYF	TGTGCCAGCAGCCCTTCTATGGGCCTAGCTACAGATACGCAGTATTTT
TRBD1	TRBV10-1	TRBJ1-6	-	CASSETPTWGTGRGSPLHF	TGCGCCAGCAGTGAGACCCCAACATGGGGGACAGGGAGAGGATCACCCCTCCACTTT
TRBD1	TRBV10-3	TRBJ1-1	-	CAITGGESTEAFF	TGTGCCATCACAGGGGGCGAAAGCACTGAAGCTTTCTTT
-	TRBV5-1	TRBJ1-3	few	CASRNTQSGNTIYF	TGCGCCAGCAGAAACACGCAATCTGGAAACACCATATATTTT
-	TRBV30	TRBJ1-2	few	CAWSQDRANYGYTF	TGTGCCTGGAGTCAAGACAGAGCTAACTATGGCTACACCTTC
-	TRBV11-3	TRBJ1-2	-	CASTQEGMGGYTF	TGTGCCAGCACTCAGGAAGGTATGGGTGGCTACACCTTC
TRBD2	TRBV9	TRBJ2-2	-	CASSVLAGGPNGELFF	TGTGCCAGCAGCGTCCTAGCGGGGGGGCCGAACGGGGAGCTGTTTTTT
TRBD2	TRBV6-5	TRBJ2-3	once	CASGRTSGNTDTQYF	TGTGCCTCCGGGAGGACTAGCGGGAACACAGATACGCAGTATTTT
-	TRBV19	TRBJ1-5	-	CASSIRGSQPQHF	TGTGCCAGTAGTATAAGGGGGAGTCAGCCCCAGCATTTT
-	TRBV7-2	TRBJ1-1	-	CASSGQPNTEAFF	TGTGCCAGCAGTGGACAGCCGAACACTGAAGCTTTCTTT
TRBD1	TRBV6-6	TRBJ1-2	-	CASSRGGTGEYGYGYTF	TGTGCCAGCAGTCGCGGGGGGACAGGGGAGTACGGCTATGGCTACACCTTC
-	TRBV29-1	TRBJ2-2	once	CSALASTGELFF	TGCAGCGCCCTAGCGTCCACCGGGGAGCTGTTTTTT
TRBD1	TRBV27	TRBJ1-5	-	CASSQNRGIDPQHF	TGTGCCAGCAGCCAAAACAGGGGTATTGATCCCCAGCATTTT
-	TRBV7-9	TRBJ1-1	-	CASSLALGATEAFF	TGTGCCAGCAGCTTAGCCTTAGGAGCCACTGAAGCTTTCTTT
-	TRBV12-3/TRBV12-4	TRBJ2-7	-	CASSLGQGGEQYF	TGTGCCAGCAGTTTAGGACAGGGAGGCGAGCAGTACTTC
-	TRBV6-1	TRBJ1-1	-	CASSPDRTNTEAFF	TGTGCCAGCAGCCCGGACAGAACGAACACTGAAGCTTTCTTT
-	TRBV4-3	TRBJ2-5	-	CASSQDGTSRYQETQYF	TGCGCCAGCAGCCAAGACGGGACTTCTCGGTACCAAGAGACCCAGTACTTC